The TCR beta chain under discussion was sequenced for a study of blood T cell repertoires in COVID-19. J was trimmed by 7 bases and V by 4 bases; bases with no gene match: 7. The CDR3 has 14 amino acids. Germline loops: CDR1 MNHEY, CDR2 SVGAGI. Source study methods: Nucleated cell counts were estimated from reference gene primer amplification. The protocol was immunoSEQ multiplex PCR, while the TCRdb copy is restricted to in-frame clones and leaves out a portion. Clone size and V and J calls were adopted from that table, with D and trimming inferred from the DNA. The data show roughly 120,000 clones, around three quarters seen once.

V usage is TRBV6-5 and J usage is TRBJ1-3; 7 nucleotides match TRBD1. The sequence was collected from a woman in her fifties or sixties with acute or convalescent COVID-19. The material sequenced was peripheral blood. Here the CDR3 reads CASSLVLQGNTIYF. CDR3 in DNA: TGTGCCAGCAGTTTGGTCTTACAGGGGAACACCATATATTTT.